This passage covers 24 T cell receptor beta chains from one sample sequenced in a study of cytomegalovirus exposure and HLA in healthy donors. The PCR was carried out with 60 Vbeta primers and 13 Jbeta primers. Clones were read by immunoSEQ multiplex PCR, and TCRdb kept only the in-frame ones, dropping some. The table shows around 80,000 clones, with 65% to 75% occurring only once. The source material was PBMCs. The receptors were sampled from a man in his forties in good health and CMV-seropositive.

This sequence joins TRBV10-1 and TRBJ1-1; possibly TRBD1 for D (5 bases). V lost 6 bases and J 2 bases, leaving 13 bases between the germline ends. Germline CDR1 reads WNHNN; CDR2 reads SYGVQD (reference sequence). The CDR3 runs 14 residues. CDR3 sequence reads: CASRPNQGNTEAFF. The CDR3 DNA reads as TGCGCCAGCAGACCAAACCAGGGCAACACTGAAGCTTTCTTT.

This clone occurred once. The J gene is TRBJ2-1, the V gene TRBV9; D may be TRBD1 (5 bases). V dropped 0 bases and J dropped 6 bases, with 22 bases sitting between them. CDR1 and CDR2 from the germline V gene are SGDLS and YYNGEE. This CDR3 is built from 18 residues. For the CDR3, the DNA is TGTGCCAGCAGCGTAGCTACAACGGGCAGGGCATGGGGCAATGAGCAGTTCTTC. Encoded protein: CASSVATTGRAWGNEQFF.

V usage is TRBV7-8 and J usage is TRBJ2-1, with D tentatively TRBD1 (5 bases). Germline CDR1 and CDR2: SGHVS and FQNEAQ. This CDR3 is 13 amino acids long. The V end was cut by 4 bases, the J end by 6 bases, with 10 bases between. In DNA, the CDR3 is TGTGCCAGCAGCTCCGGACACAGCAATGAGCAGTTCTTC. Its protein is CASSSGHSNEQFF.

This clone was seen just once. The V call is TRBV5-6, the J call TRBJ2-2, with 11 nucleotides matching TRBD2. V shed 0 bases, J shed 3 bases, and the junction held 1 base outside the gene matches. The CDR3 runs to 16 residues. Germline CDR1 reads SGHDT; CDR2 reads YYEEEE. The DNA for the CDR3 is TGTGCCAGCAGCTTGGTGGGACTAGCGGACACCGGGGAGCTGTTTTTT. Translating gives CASSLVGLADTGELFF.

The genes are TRBV4-3 and TRBJ1-4, with 8 bases identical to TRBD1. After removal of 4 bases from V and 1 base from J, the junction contained 5 bases not matched to a gene. CDR3 length: 16 residues. Germline V gene lookup returns CDR1 LGHNA and CDR2 YSLEER. CDR3 nucleotide sequence: TGCGCCAGCAGCCGGACAGGGCGTAGAACTAATGAAAAACTGTTTTTT. Protein: CASSRTGRRTNEKLFF.

The V call is TRBV19, the J call TRBJ2-1; 7 bases align to TRBD2. The CDR3 totals 15 residues. The trim removed 7 bases at V and 3 bases at J, leaving 9 bases unmatched. The germline V gene has CDR1 LNHDA and CDR2 SQIVND (reference sequence). Written as DNA, the CDR3 is TGTGCCAGTACCCTGGGGGGGACCATCTACAATGAGCAGTTCTTC. Protein product: CASTLGGTIYNEQFF.

This clone was picked up a small number of times. V and J are TRBV2 and TRBJ2-7, with a possible D match to TRBD1 (5 bases). The CDR3 totals 12 residues. Germline V gene sequence: CDR1 SNHLY, CDR2 FYNNEI. V lost 6 bases to trimming and J lost 5 bases, with 11 bases between them. The CDR3 sequence is CASRLDIDEQYF. In DNA form, the CDR3 reads TGTGCCAGCAGACTGGACATCGACGAGCAGTACTTC.

The count of this clone is one. The chain links TRBV11-2 to TRBJ1-3, with 7 bases lining up with TRBD1. The CDR3 has 14 amino acids. Germline V CDR1 and CDR2: SGHAT, FQNNGV. J gave up 4 bases and V 4 bases, and 4 bases lay outside the gene matches. In DNA form, the CDR3 reads TGTGCCAGCAGCTCTCCGGGACAGGGAAACACCATATATTTT. Amino acid sequence: CASSSPGQGNTIYF.

The rearrangement uses TRBV15 and TRBJ2-1; TRBD1 might be the D (5 bases). The CDR3 consists of 18 residues. V was pared by 5 bases and J by 5 bases, with 25 bases between. CDR1 and CDR2 (germline): LNHNV, YYDKDF (reference sequence). As DNA, the CDR3 is TGTGCCACCAGCGACACCAGGGCCAACGGGCCGCTTCACAATGAGCAGTTCTTC. Translated, it gives CATSDTRANGPLHNEQFF.

CDR3 DNA: TGCAGCGTTTCCCAGGGTCTGAGCACAGATACGCAGTATTTT. Its protein is CSVSQGLSTDTQYF. The rearrangement uses TRBV29-1 and TRBJ2-3; possibly TRBD1 for D (5 bases). Looked up from germline, CDR1 is SQVTM and CDR2 is ANQGSEA. V lost 5 bases, J lost 0 bases, and 12 bases lay in between. The CDR3 spans 14 residues.

The rearrangement links TRBV5-6 to TRBJ2-1, with 7 bases aligning to TRBD1. This CDR3 spans 14 amino acids. The V segment lost 0 bases and the J segment 5 bases; nucleotides outside the gene matches: 2. CDR1 and CDR2 (germline): SGHDT, YYEEEE. CDR3 in DNA: TGTGCCAGCAGCTTGGAGAGGGGGCACAATGAGCAGTTCTTC. It codes for CASSLERGHNEQFF.

A remark on this clone: This may come from a read error, since a much larger clone is one base off. The V and J genes are TRBV7-9 and TRBJ1-4, with D possibly being TRBD1 (5 bases). The V gene's germline CDR1 is SEHNR and CDR2 FQNEAQ (reference sequence). V was pared by 0 bases and J by 6 bases, with 5 bases between. The CDR3 is 13 amino acids. In DNA, the CDR3 is TGTGCCAGCAGCTTAGCCAGGGATGAAAAACTGTTTTTT. It encodes CASSLARDEKLFF. Supplemented by reference TRBV7-9 and TRBJ1-4, the full variable domain reads DTGVSQNPRHKITKRGQNVTFRCDPISEHNRLYWYRQTLGQGPEFLTYFQNEAQLEKSRLLSDRFSAERPKGSFSTLEIQRTEQGDSAMYLCASSLARDEKLFFGSGTQLSVL.

The chain employs TRBV15 and TRBJ1-1, with D maybe TRBD1 (5 bases). V dropped 0 bases and J dropped 10 bases, with 18 bases sitting between them. This CDR3 comprises 15 residues. The germline V gene has CDR1 LNHNV and CDR2 YYDKDF (reference sequence). CDR3 DNA sequence: TGTGCCACCAGCAGAGATTTGGGGGGGGGTGCGGGAGCTTTCTTT. This encodes CATSRDLGGGAGAFF.

The chain is built from TRBV11-2 and TRBJ2-3, with TRBD2 identical over 13 bases. CDR1 is SGHAT, CDR2 FQNNGV, per germline. This CDR3 has 15 amino acids. V shed 5 bases, J shed 8 bases, and the junction held 7 bases outside the gene matches. CDR3 coding DNA: TGTGCCAGCAGCCCACAGGGGACTAGCGGGGCTACGCAGTATTTT. Translation: CASSPQGTSGATQYF.

The V call is TRBV6-1, the J call TRBJ2-3; TRBD1 is a possible D gene (5 bases). This CDR3 contains 12 residues. From germline, CDR1 is MNHNS and CDR2 SASEGT. The germline V and J ends were trimmed by 7 bases and 5 bases, with 10 bases remaining between them. CDR3 sequence: CASTLTGDTQYF. DNA of the CDR3: TGTGCCAGCACCTTAACAGGAGATACGCAGTATTTT.

This clone was detected once. The CDR3 nucleotides read TGCGCCAGCAGCCAAGATTCCGAGACAGGTACCCGCTATGGCTACACCTTC. Protein product: CASSQDSETGTRYGYTF. The chain has TRBV4-1 and TRBJ1-2, with D maybe TRBD1 (6 bases). V was trimmed by 0 bases and J by 4 bases, leaving 18 bases between them. This CDR3 spans 17 amino acids. Germline V gives CDR1 MGHRA, CDR2 YSYEKL.

This clone came up once. V usage is TRBV21-1 and J usage is TRBJ2-3; the table's TRBD2 call for D was not verified on the DNA. TRBV21-1 is annotated as a pseudogene. The CDR3 spans 15 residues. CDR3 protein: CASSKSDTSTDTQYF. The CDR3 nucleotides read TGTGCCAGCAGCAAGAGTGATACTAGCACAGATACGCAGTATTTT.

The CDR3 reads CASSVGVATEAFF. CDR3 DNA sequence: TGTGCCAGCAGCGTAGGTGTGGCCACTGAAGCTTTCTTT. This chain connects TRBV9 to TRBJ1-1; D gene uncertain. Trimming left V 0 bases short and J 4 bases short, with 7 bases between. The CDR3 totals 13 residues. CDR1 SGDLS and CDR2 YYNGEE come from the germline V gene.

CDR3 sequence reads: CASSQELSFTGELFF. Here the CDR3 DNA reads TGTGCCAGCAGCCAAGAGTTGAGTTTCACCGGGGAGCTGTTTTTT. The genes are TRBV4-2 and TRBJ2-2; the D is unclear. Germline V CDR1 and CDR2: LGHNA, YNFKEQ. Trimming stripped 0 bases from V and 4 bases from J, with 9 bases between. This CDR3 contains 15 residues.

The chain employs TRBV9 and TRBJ1-3, with 9 bases aligning to TRBD1. The V gene end was trimmed by 0 bases and the J gene end by 4 bases; junction bases not matched to a gene: 2. Germline V CDR1 and CDR2: SGDLS, YYNGEE. The CDR3 sequence is 15 residues long. CDR3: CASSVEGTGGNTIYF. In nucleotides, the CDR3 is TGTGCCAGCAGCGTAGAAGGGACAGGGGGAAACACCATATATTTT.

V and J are TRBV2 and TRBJ1-6, with a possible D match to TRBD1 (6 bases). The CDR3 contains 17 residues. The V and J ends lost 10 bases and 0 bases respectively, with 19 bases between them. Germline values: CDR1 SNHLY, CDR2 FYNNEI. This CDR3 is CATKAGALSSYNSPLHF. CDR3 in DNA: TGTGCCACGAAAGCGGGGGCTCTGAGCTCCTATAATTCACCCCTCCACTTT. Supplemented by reference TRBV2 and TRBJ1-6, the full variable domain reads EPEVTQTPSHQVTQMGQEVILRCVPISNHLYFYWYRQILGQKVEFLVSFYNNEISEKSEIFDDQFSVERPDGSNFTLKIRSTKLEDSAMYFCATKAGALSSYNSPLHFGNGTRLTVT.

V is TRBV6-6 and J is TRBJ2-2; no clear D gene. Germline V gives CDR1 MNHNY, CDR2 SVGAGI (reference sequence). V was pared by 4 bases and J by 3 bases, with 6 bases between. The CDR3 runs to 13 residues. The CDR3 bases are TGTGCCAGCAGTTTCTTTGACACCGGGGAGCTGTTTTTT. It codes for CASSFFDTGELFF.

J is TRBJ2-1 and V is TRBV5-1, with 8 bases aligning to TRBD1. V shed 4 bases and J 0 bases; nucleotides not matched to a gene: 9. There are 17 residues in the CDR3. Looked up from germline, CDR1 is SGHRS and CDR2 is YFSETQ. In DNA form, the CDR3 reads TGCGCCAGCAGCCCGGGGGCAGGGACAGGCTCCTACAATGAGCAGTTCTTC. Protein product: CASSPGAGTGSYNEQFF. The full variable domain, completed using reference TRBV5-1 and TRBJ2-1, is KAGVTQTPRYLIKTRGQQVTLSCSPISGHRSVSWYQQTPGQGLQFLFEYFSETQRNKGNFPGRFSGRQFSNSRSEMNVSTLELGDSALYLCASSPGAGTGSYNEQFFGPGTRLTVL.

The chain joins TRBV7-9 to TRBJ1-2; 11 bases are a match to TRBD1. V lost 6 bases and J lost 6; bases outside the gene matches: 9. Germline V gives CDR1 SEHNR, CDR2 FQNEAQ (reference sequence). The CDR3 runs 15 residues. CDR3 sequence reads: CASRKEWTGGDGYTF. As DNA, the CDR3 is TGTGCCAGCAGGAAAGAATGGACAGGGGGCGATGGCTACACCTTC. The whole variable domain, filled in from reference TRBV7-9 and TRBJ1-2, reads DTGVSQNPRHKITKRGQNVTFRCDPISEHNRLYWYRQTLGQGPEFLTYFQNEAQLEKSRLLSDRFSAERPKGSFSTLEIQRTEQGDSAMYLCASRKEWTGGDGYTFGSGTRLTVV.